The entry below gives a single TCR beta chain sequence along with its context. The sample originates from a study of cytomegalovirus exposure and HLA in healthy donors. Use of 60 Vbeta and 13 Jbeta primers characterized the PCR. TCRdb's table, derived via immunoSEQ multiplex PCR, lists solely in-frame clones and lacks some. The data contain about 160,000 clones, around 74% of them singletons. Deletions cut 4 bases from V and 9 bases from J, with 25 bases between. Germline V gene sequence: CDR1 SGHTA, CDR2 FQGNSA. This CDR3 comprises 17 residues. The V and J genes are TRBV7-2 and TRBJ2-1; perhaps TRBD2 as D (6 bases). Sequencing input: PBMCs. The sequence was collected from a female donor in good health and CMV-seronegative. CDR3 in amino acids: CASSSPAGTLRLGEQFF. The CDR3 DNA reads TGTGCCAGCAGCTCTCCGGCCGGGACTTTACGACTGGGTGAGCAGTTCTTC. Together with reference TRBV7-2 and TRBJ2-1, the CDR3 gives the full variable domain: GAGVSQSPSNKVTEKGKDVELRCDPISGHTALYWYRQSLGQGLEFLIYFQGNSAPDKSGLPSDRFSAERTGGSVSTLTIQRTQQEDSAVYLCASSSPAGTLRLGEQFFGPGTRLTVL.